Presented here are 2 T cell receptor beta chains from one specimen sequenced in a study of Graves' ophthalmopathy and Graves' hyperthyroidism. CDR3 regions of TCR beta were amplified from RNA transcripts. HTBI-primed first-round RT-PCR preceded second-round multiplex PCR. TCRdb passed the multiplex PCR reads through MiXCR, listing each CDR3 protein once. Among roughly 1.1 million distinct CDR3 sequences, about 40% were seen once, and the ten largest hold approximately 12%. The sample taken for sequencing was peripheral blood or thyroid tissue (not recorded which). The receptors here all came from an adult man with Graves' hyperthyroidism.

About this clonotype: A read error is likely, as this CDR3 ends without the conserved phenylalanine or tryptophan. V is TRBV25-1 and J is TRBJ2-2; TRBD1 matches at 8 bases. Germline V lookup: CDR1 MGHDK, CDR2 SYGVNS. Trimming at V came to 8 bases and at J to 7 bases, leaving 15 bases not matched to a gene. This CDR3 region has 16 residues. Written as DNA, the CDR3 is TGTGCCAGCGGGAACAGGGGGGCCTCGTTGGACGGGGAGCTGTTTCTT. Translation gives CASGNRGASLDGELFL.

The chain couples TRBV18 to TRBJ1-1; no reliable D call. The CDR3 is made up of 13 amino acids. Germline loops: CDR1 KGHSH, CDR2 LQKENI. V lost 3 bases to trimming and J lost 7 bases, with 12 bases between them. In DNA, the CDR3 is TGTGCCAGCTCACCGTCGGCAGGAGTTGAAGCTTTCTTT. Its protein product is CASSPSAGVEAFF.